The clone carrying this T cell receptor beta chain appeared a single time. These data are taken from a study of technical replicates of blood from a few donors. Assay used: immunoSEQ multiplex PCR; TCRdb lists only in-frame clones, some missing. The repertoire has 100,000 or so clones, 96% of them found once; the top ten carry approximately 0.33%. The CDR3 runs 14 residues. Germline assignment: CDR1 MDHEN and CDR2 SYDVKM. V lost 1 base and J 1 base, leaving 7 bases between the germline ends. The sequence was obtained from a human donor in good health. V gene TRBV28 combines with J gene TRBJ1-1; D is ambiguous. The sample taken for sequencing was T cells isolated from PBMCs. The CDR3 spells CASSLFRGNTEAFF. The DNA of the CDR3 is TGTGCCAGCAGTTTATTCCGGGGGAACACTGAAGCTTTCTTT.